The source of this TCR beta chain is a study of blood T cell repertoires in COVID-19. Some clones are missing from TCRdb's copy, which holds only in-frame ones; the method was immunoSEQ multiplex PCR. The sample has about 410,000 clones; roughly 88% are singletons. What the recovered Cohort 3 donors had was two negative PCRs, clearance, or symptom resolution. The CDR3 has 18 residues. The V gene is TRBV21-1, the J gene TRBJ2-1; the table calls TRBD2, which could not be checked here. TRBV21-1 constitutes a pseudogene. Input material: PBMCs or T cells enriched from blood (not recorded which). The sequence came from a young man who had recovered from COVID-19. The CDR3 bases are TGTGCCAGCAGCAGACTGAGGACTAGCTGCCGGGCCTACAATGAGCAGTTCTTC. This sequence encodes CASSRLRTSCRAYNEQFF.